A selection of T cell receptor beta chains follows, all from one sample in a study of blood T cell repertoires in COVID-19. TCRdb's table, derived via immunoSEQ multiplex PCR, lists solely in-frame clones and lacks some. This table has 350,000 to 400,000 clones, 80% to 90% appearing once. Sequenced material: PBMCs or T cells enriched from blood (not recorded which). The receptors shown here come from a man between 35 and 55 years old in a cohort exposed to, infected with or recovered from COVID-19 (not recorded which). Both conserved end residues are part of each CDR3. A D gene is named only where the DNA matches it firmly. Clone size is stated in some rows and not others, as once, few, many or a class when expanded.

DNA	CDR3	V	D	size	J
TGCGCCAGCAGCAACCGGGACAGGGGTGAAAAACTGTTTTTT	CASSNRDRGEKLFF	TRBV5-1	TRBD1	NA	TRBJ1-4
TGTGCCAGCAGGCCCGGGACAGGGGGTTTCTATGGCTACACCTTC	CASRPGTGGFYGYTF	TRBV28	TRBD1	NA	TRBJ1-2
TGTGCCAGCAGTCTTGCAGGGAAGGGGACCCAGTACTTC	CASSLAGKGTQYF	TRBV2	NA	NA	TRBJ2-5
TGCGCCAGCAGCCAGGGGAGTCCGGGAGATACGCAGTATTTT	CASSQGSPGDTQYF	TRBV4-1	NA	NA	TRBJ2-3
TGTGCCATCAGTGAGTGGGCCCCTACTACAGGGAGCCGAGAGACCCAGTACTTC	CAISEWAPTTGSRETQYF	TRBV10-3	NA	NA	TRBJ2-5
TGTGCCAGCAGTTTGGGCTCCTCCTACGAGCAGTACTTC	CASSLGSSYEQYF	TRBV28	NA	NA	TRBJ2-7
TGCGCCAGCAGCTTGTATGGAGATGGCTACACCTTC	CASSLYGDGYTF	TRBV5-1	NA	NA	TRBJ1-2
TGCACCAGCAGCACGCTTAGGTCTGAGCGGGAGGTATTGAATGAGCAGTTCTTC	CTSSTLRSEREVLNEQFF	TRBV1	NA	NA	TRBJ2-1
TGTGCCAGCAGCTACGGGACAGGGAATAATTCACCCCTCCACTTT	CASSYGTGNNSPLHF	TRBV13	TRBD1	NA	TRBJ1-6
TGCGCCAGCAGCGGGGGGAGACAGCGCGCCTACGAGCAGTACTTC	CASSGGRQRAYEQYF	TRBV5-1	NA	NA	TRBJ2-7
TGTGCCAGCAGTGACCAAGGACAGGGGGCTTACGAGCAGTACTTC	CASSDQGQGAYEQYF	TRBV6-1	TRBD1	NA	TRBJ2-7
TGCGCCAGCAGCCCGGGACTAGCGGGACCGAATGAGCAGTTCTTC	CASSPGLAGPNEQFF	TRBV5-1	TRBD2	NA	TRBJ2-1
TGTGCCAGCAGCTTAGTCTCCGGACAGGACACCGGGGAGCTGTTTTTT	CASSLVSGQDTGELFF	TRBV11-3	TRBD1	NA	TRBJ2-2
TGTGCCACCGGGGACTTTAAGGGGGAGCAGTACTTC	CATGDFKGEQYF	TRBV24-1	NA	NA	TRBJ2-7
TGTGCCAGCAGTTACTCAATAAATCAGCCCCAGCATTTT	CASSYSINQPQHF	TRBV6-5	NA	NA	TRBJ1-5
TGTGCCAGCAGGGGAGACAGGGGGCTAGTCGCCTACAATGAGCAGTTCTTC	CASRGDRGLVAYNEQFF	TRBV28	TRBD1	NA	TRBJ2-1
TGTGCCTGCGAGACAGGGGGCAATCAGCCCCAGCATTTT	CACETGGNQPQHF	TRBV30	TRBD1	once	TRBJ1-5
TGTGCCAGCAGCGTAGCCCCCACAGATTACAATGAGCAGTTCTTC	CASSVAPTDYNEQFF	TRBV9	NA	NA	TRBJ2-1
TGTGCCAGCAGACTGAACTCTGGAAACACCATATATTTT	CASRLNSGNTIYF	TRBV27	NA	NA	TRBJ1-3
TGTGCCAGCAGTCCTTTCGGGGGAAGGACTGAAGCTTTCTTT	CASSPFGGRTEAFF	TRBV2	NA	NA	TRBJ1-1
TGTGCCACCAGCAGAGATATAGAGATCTCTGGAAACACCATATATTTT	CATSRDIEISGNTIYF	TRBV15	NA	NA	TRBJ1-3
TGTGCCAGCAGCTTGGTACTGGGCGGGAGCGCTGAAGCTTTCTTT	CASSLVLGGSAEAFF	TRBV5-8	NA	NA	TRBJ1-1
TGTGCCAGCAGTTGGAGTAACTCCTACGAGCAGTACTTC	CASSWSNSYEQYF	TRBV28	NA	NA	TRBJ2-7
TGCGCCAGCAGCCTGCAGGGACAGCCGAACACTGAAGCTTTCTTT	CASSLQGQPNTEAFF	TRBV4-1	TRBD1	NA	TRBJ1-1
TGTGCCAGCAGTTACACAGGGAACAATGAGCAGTTCTTC	CASSYTGNNEQFF	TRBV6-5	NA	NA	TRBJ2-1
TGTGCCAGCAGCTTAGCGGGGACAGTGAACACTGAAGCTTTCTTT	CASSLAGTVNTEAFF	TRBV7-9	TRBD1	NA	TRBJ1-1
TGTGCCAGCAGGGGCAGGGGAGCTGGGGCCAACGTCCTGACTTTC	CASRGRGAGANVLTF	TRBV27	NA	NA	TRBJ2-6
TGTGCCTGGAGTGTACACAGCCACGGCTCCGAGCAGTACTTC	CAWSVHSHGSEQYF	TRBV30	NA	NA	TRBJ2-7
TGCGCCAGCAGGGGAACAGGAGCAACTAATGAAAAACTGTTTTTT	CASRGTGATNEKLFF	TRBV5-1	NA	NA	TRBJ1-4
TGTGCCAGCAGTGAGGGGGGGCGGCAGCCCCAGCATTTT	CASSEGGRQPQHF	TRBV2	NA	NA	TRBJ1-5
TGTGCCAGCTCACGACGTGACAGGGCGGGTCAGCCCCAGCATTTT	CASSRRDRAGQPQHF	TRBV18	TRBD1	NA	TRBJ1-5
TGTGCCAGCAGCTTGGGACAGTATGGCTACACCTTC	CASSLGQYGYTF	TRBV5-4	NA	NA	TRBJ1-2
TGTGCCAGCAGCTTGGTAGCGGGAGGGCCGGTCAATGAGCAGTTCTTC	CASSLVAGGPVNEQFF	TRBV5-6	TRBD2	once	TRBJ2-1
TGTGCCAGCAGCTTAGGGCTAGCGGGAGTCTACGAGCAGTACTTC	CASSLGLAGVYEQYF	TRBV7-6	TRBD2	NA	TRBJ2-7
TGCGCCAGCAGCTTGGCCAACAGCAGGGTAGCAGATACGCAGTATTTT	CASSLANSRVADTQYF	TRBV5-1	NA	once	TRBJ2-3
TGCGCCAGCCGTCAAGCGGGAGATACGCAGTATTTT	CASRQAGDTQYF	TRBV10-2	NA	NA	TRBJ2-3
TGTGCCTGGAGTGTAAGGGGACAGGGGAATCAGCCCCAGCATTTT	CAWSVRGQGNQPQHF	TRBV30	TRBD1	NA	TRBJ1-5
TGTGCCAGCAGTGCTAGCGCGAGCTCCTACGAGCAGTACTTC	CASSASASSYEQYF	TRBV2	NA	NA	TRBJ2-7
TGTGCCAGCAGCAAGCGGGACGGTCCTAACTATGGCTACACCTTC	CASSKRDGPNYGYTF	TRBV21-1	NA	NA	TRBJ1-2
TGTGCCAGCAGCAAAGAGGCGGGGCGGATAGGCTACACCTTC	CASSKEAGRIGYTF	TRBV21-1	NA	few	TRBJ1-2
TGTGCCAGTAGTATAACGAACGACAGGTCAACTTACGAGCAGTACTTC	CASSITNDRSTYEQYF	TRBV19	NA	NA	TRBJ2-7
TGTGCCAGCAGCCCTGCGGGAGGGGTTGAGCAGTTCTTC	CASSPAGGVEQFF	TRBV27	TRBD2	NA	TRBJ2-1
TGTGCCAGCAGTGAAGGGGCAGCCTCCTACAATGAGCAGTTCTTC	CASSEGAASYNEQFF	TRBV6-1	NA	NA	TRBJ2-1
TGCAGTGCTAGATCGGGGAGTAACACCTTC	CSARSGSNTF	TRBV20-1	NA	once	TRBJ1-2
TGTGCCACCAGCAGAGATATAGCGGGCTTCTCCTACGAGCAGTACTTC	CATSRDIAGFSYEQYF	TRBV15	TRBD2	NA	TRBJ2-7